The rows below give T cell receptor beta chains drawn from one sample of a study of cytomegalovirus exposure and HLA in healthy donors. Method: immunoSEQ multiplex PCR; TCRdb's copy keeps in-frame clones and lacks some. In the table there are 200,000 to 300,000 clones, about 88% of which are singletons. Sequenced input: PBMCs. These receptors all come from a man in his late teens or twenties in good health and CMV-seropositive. CDR3s include the opening cysteine and the closing phenylalanine or tryptophan. Each record gives: J gene, D gene, CDR3 length, clone size, V gene, CDR3 protein, CDR3 DNA. A D gene is named only where the DNA matches it firmly. Clone size, where shown, is once, few, many, or a class for clones that have expanded.

>TRBJ2-1|-|12|-|TRBV6-1
CASSPRDFEQFF
TGTGCCAGCAGTCCCCGGGACTTTGAGCAGTTCTTC
>TRBJ2-2|-|16|few|TRBV7-3
CASSLRSGANTGELFF
TGTGCCAGCAGCTTAAGGTCAGGAGCGAACACCGGGGAGCTGTTTTTT
>TRBJ2-7|TRBD1|14|-|TRBV30
CAWGTGTDPYEQYF
TGTGCCTGGGGTACCGGGACAGATCCCTACGAGCAGTACTTC
>TRBJ2-7|TRBD1|17|-|TRBV2
CASSLSGTGGVLGEQYF
TGTGCCAGCAGTCTATCCGGGACAGGGGGGGTCCTCGGCGAGCAGTACTTC
>TRBJ2-5|-|12|-|TRBV30
CAWSAGSETQYF
TGTGCCTGGTCGGCAGGTTCCGAGACCCAGTACTTC
>TRBJ2-3|-|14|-|TRBV2
CASKGDTSSDTQYF
TGTGCCAGCAAGGGGGACACCTCCTCAGATACGCAGTATTTT
>TRBJ1-1|-|13|-|TRBV6-1
CASNLAGVTEAFF
TGTGCCAGTAACCTCGCAGGCGTAACTGAAGCTTTCTTT
>TRBJ2-2|-|12|-|TRBV30
CAWSFTAGELFF
TGTGCCTGGTCCTTTACAGCCGGGGAGCTGTTTTTT
>TRBJ1-1|-|13|few|TRBV11-1
CASSRHPRTEAFF
TGTGCCAGCAGCAGACACCCGCGGACTGAAGCTTTCTTT
>TRBJ1-1|-|14|once|TRBV6-5
CASRQGPRNTEAFF
TGTGCCAGCAGACAGGGACCGCGGAACACTGAAGCTTTCTTT
>TRBJ1-4|-|14|-|TRBV27
CASSPVATNEKLFF
TGTGCCAGCAGCCCAGTTGCAACTAATGAAAAACTGTTTTTT
>TRBJ2-7|-|13|-|TRBV11-2
CASSSLQGHEQYF
TGTGCCAGCAGCTCATTACAGGGCCACGAGCAGTACTTC
>TRBJ2-1|TRBD1|13|once|TRBV29-1
CSVTGEGYNEQFF
TGCAGCGTAACAGGGGAAGGTTACAATGAGCAGTTCTTC
>TRBJ2-7|TRBD2|15|-|TRBV6-1
CASGLAGGFAYEQYF
TGTGCCAGCGGACTAGCGGGAGGTTTCGCCTACGAGCAGTACTTC
>TRBJ2-1|-|14|-|TRBV2
CASSWEPSYNEQFF
TGTGCCAGCAGTTGGGAACCTTCCTACAATGAGCAGTTCTTC
>TRBJ2-7|TRBD1|14|-|TRBV18
CASSTLTGTHEQYF
TGTGCCAGCTCAACCTTGACAGGGACCCACGAGCAGTACTTC
>TRBJ2-6|TRBD2|17|-|TRBV30
CAWSDSTSSSGANVLTF
TGTGCCTGGAGCGACTCGACTAGCAGCTCTGGGGCCAACGTCCTGACTTTC
>TRBJ2-3|TRBD2|16|-|TRBV5-4
CASSSWTSGSTDTQYF
TGTGCCAGCAGCTCTTGGACTAGCGGGAGCACAGATACGCAGTATTTT
>TRBJ1-4|-|13|-|TRBV2
CASTSDPNEKLFF
TGTGCCAGCACGTCGGACCCGAATGAAAAACTGTTTTTT
>TRBJ1-1|TRBD1|16|-|TRBV5-4
CASRSGTGEISTEAFF
TGTGCCAGCAGGTCCGGGACAGGGGAGATATCCACTGAAGCTTTCTTT
>TRBJ1-2|TRBD1|15|-|TRBV7-2
CASSLGTGQNYGYTF
TGTGCCAGCAGCCTTGGGACAGGACAAAACTATGGCTACACCTTC
>TRBJ2-7|-|18|-|TRBV4-3
CASSQGVGGTGTTYEQYF
TGCGCCAGCAGCCAAGGGGTAGGAGGCACAGGGACAACCTACGAGCAGTACTTC
>TRBJ2-3|-|15|-|TRBV15
CATSRAGMGTDTQYF
TGTGCCACCAGCAGAGCTGGCATGGGCACAGATACGCAGTATTTT
>TRBJ2-7|-|11|-|TRBV2
CASSEVYEQYF
TGTGCCAGCAGTGAGGTCTACGAGCAGTACTTC
>TRBJ1-1|TRBD1|15|once|TRBV11-2
CASSLLVRGLTEAFF
TGTGCCAGCAGCTTATTAGTCAGGGGGCTTACTGAAGCTTTCTTT
>TRBJ2-1|-|13|-|TRBV19
CASIPAGGSWQFF
TGTGCCAGTATCCCGGCTGGCGGGTCCTGGCAGTTCTTC
>TRBJ1-4|-|14|once|TRBV27
CASSLGGSNEKLFF
TGTGCCAGCAGCCTGGGGGGGTCGAATGAAAAACTGTTTTTT
>TRBJ2-1|-|14|-|TRBV10-3
CAIGGTPLIDEQFF
TGTGCCATCGGCGGGACACCGCTGATAGATGAGCAGTTCTTC
>TRBJ1-2|-|12|-|TRBV30
CAWSKDPHGYTF
TGTGCCTGGAGTAAAGACCCCCATGGCTACACCTTC
>TRBJ1-2|-|11|few|TRBV27
CASSLGYGYTF
TGTGCCAGCAGTTTAGGCTATGGCTACACCTTC